This TCR beta chain is from a study of Graves' ophthalmopathy and Graves' hyperthyroidism. Each hyperthyroidism patient was newly diagnosed, with under 2 months' duration, and aged 18 to 65. Excluded were patients with other autoimmune diseases, uncontrolled infections, pregnancy or lactation. About this clonotype: Its specificity is unknown.

The V end was cut by 0 bases, the J end by 4 bases, with 16 bases between. This CDR3 has 17 residues. The V gene's germline CDR1 is DFQATT and CDR2 SNEGSKA (reference sequence). The authors amplified TCR beta CDR3 regions from RNA transcripts. Following a first-round RT-PCR that used HTBI primers, a second-round multiplex PCR was carried out. TCRdb analysed the multiplex PCR reads with MiXCR anew, one entry per CDR3 protein. The table has around 1.1 million distinct CDR3 sequences, 36% seen once. Whole-study results and caveats: The majority of expanded thyroid clonotypes above 0.001 frequency also occurred in blood. Prediction of ophthalmopathy progression reached approximately 64% sensitivity and around 76% specificity.

This chain connects TRBV20-1 to TRBJ1-6; the D gene is possibly TRBD1 (5 bases). Sequencing was carried out using peripheral blood or thyroid tissue (not recorded which). The clonotype originates from an adult man with Graves' hyperthyroidism. CDR3 region: CSARDGGGVGYNSPLHF. The DNA for the CDR3 is TGCAGTGCTAGAGATGGGGGAGGGGTAGGGTATAATTCACCCCTCCACTTT.